The following is a T cell receptor (beta chain) sequence with its context. What it binds is not known. The sample holds other DNA sequences that translate to the same CDR3. Profiled with immunoSEQ multiplex PCR; TCRdb holds only in-frame clones, not every one. The sample shows approximately 85,000 clones, approximately 89% of them seen only once. This sample is drawn from a study of graft-versus-host responses after intestinal transplantation. Study background: Recipients got multivisceral, liver-intestinal, or isolated intestinal transplants.

Regarding the study as a whole: Those patients showing graft-donor T cell macrochimerism displayed high graft-versus-host to host-versus-graft clonal ratios in allografts.

V dropped 6 bases and J dropped 5; count of bases not matched to a gene: 14. The CDR3 contains 17 residues. Germline CDR1 and CDR2: MDHEN and SYDVKM. This receptor was obtained from a human donor who was the organ donor for an intestinal transplant. The sample in question was unstimulated CD8+ T cells sorted from spleen or lymph node cells, obtained before transplant. This rearrangement joins TRBV28 to TRBJ2-1; 9 bases align to TRBD1. The chain's CDR3 is CASSYKLGQGIDNEQFF. CDR3 sequence (DNA): TGTGCCAGCAGCTACAAATTAGGACAGGGGATTGACAATGAGCAGTTCTTC.